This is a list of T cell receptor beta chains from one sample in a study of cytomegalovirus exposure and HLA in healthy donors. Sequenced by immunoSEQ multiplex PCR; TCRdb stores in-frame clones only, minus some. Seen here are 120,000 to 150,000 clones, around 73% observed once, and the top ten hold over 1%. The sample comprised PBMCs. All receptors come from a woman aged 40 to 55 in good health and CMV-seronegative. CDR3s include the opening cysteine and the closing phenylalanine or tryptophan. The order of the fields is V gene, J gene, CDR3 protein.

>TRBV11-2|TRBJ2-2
CASSLRRRQGTTGELFF
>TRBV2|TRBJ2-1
CGLRDRDFNEQFF
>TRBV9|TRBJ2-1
CASSARLAASYNEQFF
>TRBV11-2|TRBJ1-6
CASKQGVGSPLHF
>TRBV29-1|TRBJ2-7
CSVTGEAEQYF
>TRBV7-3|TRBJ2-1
CASSLKRGGNEQFF
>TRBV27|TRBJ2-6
CASSLWGQDDGQSGANVLTF
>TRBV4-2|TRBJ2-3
CASSLRQGARDTQYF
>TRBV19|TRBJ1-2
CASSIETGRGYTF
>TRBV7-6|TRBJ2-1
CASSSGTGNEQFF
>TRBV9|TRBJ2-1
CASSVMTGRGASYNEQFF
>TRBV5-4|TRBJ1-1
CASRSGTGGTEAFF
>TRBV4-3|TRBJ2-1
CASSQDGGEQFF
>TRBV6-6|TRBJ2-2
CASSYTTRNTGELFF
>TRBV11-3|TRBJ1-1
CASSFTVLTEAFF
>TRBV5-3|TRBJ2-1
CARSRRGWDNEQFF
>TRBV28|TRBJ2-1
CASSIGGTSSYNEQFF
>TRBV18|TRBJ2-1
CASSRGLPGEQFF
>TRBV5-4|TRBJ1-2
CASSFGGDRAYGYTF
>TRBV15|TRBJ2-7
CATSPRSRYEQYF
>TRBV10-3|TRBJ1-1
CAITKKTGRNTEAFF
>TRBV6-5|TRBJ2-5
CASSFDRGSETQYF
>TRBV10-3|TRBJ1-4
CAISERQAVSKLFF
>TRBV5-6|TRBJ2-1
CASSPGQGAYEQFF
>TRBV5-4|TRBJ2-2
CASSLEARAVTGELFF
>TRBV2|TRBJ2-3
CASSTPGAGLADTQYF
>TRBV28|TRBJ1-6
CASSFSQGQGSPLHF
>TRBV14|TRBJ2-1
CASSPRQGLATYNEQFF
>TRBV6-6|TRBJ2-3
CASSYGRGLAPDTQYF